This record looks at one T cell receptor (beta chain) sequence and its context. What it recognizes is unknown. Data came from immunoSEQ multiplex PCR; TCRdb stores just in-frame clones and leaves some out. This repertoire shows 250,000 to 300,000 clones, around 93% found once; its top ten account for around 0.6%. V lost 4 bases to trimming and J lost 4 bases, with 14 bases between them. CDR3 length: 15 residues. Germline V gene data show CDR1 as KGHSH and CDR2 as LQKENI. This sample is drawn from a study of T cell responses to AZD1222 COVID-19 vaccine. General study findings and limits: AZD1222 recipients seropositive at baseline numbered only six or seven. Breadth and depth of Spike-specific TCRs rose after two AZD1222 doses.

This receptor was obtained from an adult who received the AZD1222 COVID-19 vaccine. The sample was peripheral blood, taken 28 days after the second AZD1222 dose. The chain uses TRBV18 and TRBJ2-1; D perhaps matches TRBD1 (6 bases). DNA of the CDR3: TGTGCCAGCTCACAAGACAGAGGGGGATACAATGAGCAGTTCTTC. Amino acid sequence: CASSQDRGGYNEQFF.